This is a list of T cell receptor beta chains from one sample in a study of cytomegalovirus exposure and HLA in healthy donors. Assay: immunoSEQ multiplex PCR; the TCRdb copy retains only in-frame clones and omits some. This sample has a few hundred thousand clones, with 80% to 95% found just once. The sequenced material came from PBMCs. The receptors were sampled from a girl aged 2-15 years in good health and CMV-seronegative. The CDR3 runs from the conserved cysteine through the conserved F or W. Fields, in order: CDR3 length, D gene, V gene, clone size, J gene, CDR3 protein, CDR3 DNA. A D gene is named only where the DNA matches it firmly. Clone size is shown for a subset of rows, as once, few, many or a class of expanded clone.

16	NA	TRBV12-2	NA	TRBJ2-7	CASRPCRGSGRYEQYF	TGTGCAAGTCGCCCGTGCCGGGGAAGCGGGCGGTACGAGCAGTACTTC
13	TRBD2	TRBV9	NA	TRBJ2-1	CASSGILAVEQFF	TGTGCCAGCAGCGGAATACTAGCGGTCGAGCAGTTCTTC
13	NA	TRBV11-2	NA	TRBJ2-3	CASSLVQLDTQYF	TGTGCCAGCAGCTTAGTGCAGTTGGATACGCAGTATTTT
14	NA	TRBV27	NA	TRBJ2-7	CASSFGRGAGEQYF	TGTGCCAGCAGTTTCGGTCGGGGGGCGGGCGAGCAGTACTTC
14	TRBD2	TRBV11-2	NA	TRBJ2-3	CASSLALSGDTQYF	TGTGCCAGCAGCTTAGCGCTTAGCGGGGATACGCAGTATTTT
13	NA	TRBV9	NA	TRBJ2-7	CASSVDGTYEQYF	TGTGCCAGCAGCGTAGACGGGACCTACGAGCAGTACTTC
12	NA	TRBV6-1	NA	TRBJ2-7	CASSAAGDEQYF	TGTGCCAGCAGTGCCGCAGGGGACGAGCAGTACTTC
16	TRBD1	TRBV5-1	NA	TRBJ2-7	CASSLAAGTGGNEQYF	TGCGCCAGCAGCTTGGCCGCCGGGACAGGGGGCAACGAGCAGTACTTC
14	TRBD1	TRBV10-3	NA	TRBJ1-2	CAISESGTAEGYTF	TGTGCCATCAGTGAGTCGGGGACAGCCGAGGGCTACACCTTC
16	TRBD1	TRBV6-6	NA	TRBJ2-7	CASSYYRTGSSYEQYF	TGTGCCAGCAGTTACTATCGGACAGGGAGCTCCTACGAGCAGTACTTC
16	TRBD2	TRBV5-6	NA	TRBJ2-7	CASSHRSGGAPYEQYF	TGTGCCAGCAGCCACCGTAGCGGGGGGGCGCCATACGAGCAGTACTTC
12	NA	TRBV10-3	NA	TRBJ2-7	CAIDRFSYEQYF	TGTGCCATCGACAGGTTCTCCTACGAGCAGTACTTC
13	TRBD1	TRBV30	NA	TRBJ2-1	CAWSTGQGNEQFF	TGTGCCTGGAGTACCGGACAGGGAAATGAGCAGTTCTTC
15	NA	TRBV7-2	NA	TRBJ2-7	CASSFSGQGSAEQYF	TGTGCCAGCAGCTTCTCGGGCCAGGGTTCCGCCGAGCAGTACTTC
14	NA	TRBV28	once	TRBJ2-7	CASSPQVSPYEQYF	TGTGCCAGCAGCCCACAGGTATCTCCCTACGAGCAGTACTTC
14	NA	TRBV6-5	NA	TRBJ1-5	CASGDPAGNQPQHF	TGTGCCAGCGGTGACCCGGCGGGCAATCAGCCCCAGCATTTT
15	NA	TRBV9	NA	TRBJ1-4	CASSVEDSYNEKLFF	TGTGCCAGCAGCGTAGAAGACAGCTACAATGAAAAGCTGTTTTTT
13	NA	TRBV2	NA	TRBJ1-1	CASTEGRDTEAFF	TGTGCCAGCACTGAAGGTCGGGACACTGAAGCTTTCTTT
13	TRBD1	TRBV30	NA	TRBJ2-3	CARAGGHSDTQYF	TGTGCCCGCGCAGGGGGTCATTCGGATACGCAGTATTTT
15	NA	TRBV18	NA	TRBJ1-2	CASSPERTGFYGYTF	TGTGCCAGCTCACCTGAAAGAACAGGATTCTATGGCTACACCTTC
17	TRBD2	TRBV6-1	NA	TRBJ2-1	CASSVSGTSHSYNEQFF	TGTGCCAGCAGTGTGTCCGGGACTAGTCACTCCTACAATGAGCAGTTCTTC
13	TRBD1	TRBV27	NA	TRBJ2-7	CASSRTGNYEQYF	TGTGCCAGCAGCCGGACAGGTAACTACGAGCAGTACTTC
15	TRBD1	TRBV6-6	NA	TRBJ1-2	CATTPGTGGVGGYTF	TGTGCCACCACCCCCGGGACAGGGGGCGTTGGTGGCTACACCTTC
14	NA	TRBV5-1	NA	TRBJ1-6	CASSPDSPNSPLHF	TGCGCCAGCAGCCCGGACAGCCCTAATTCACCCCTCCACTTT
12	NA	TRBV28	NA	TRBJ2-7	CASSLQGYEQYF	TGTGCCAGCAGCCTACAGGGATACGAGCAGTACTTC
15	TRBD2	TRBV16	NA	TRBJ2-1	CASSQSSGRANEQFF	TGTGCCAGCAGCCAATCTAGCGGGAGGGCCAATGAGCAGTTCTTC
16	NA	TRBV28	once	TRBJ2-3	CASSLEVIPRTDTQYF	TGTGCCAGCAGTTTGGAGGTGATACCCCGCACAGATACGCAGTATTTT
15	NA	TRBV30	few	TRBJ2-6	CAWSPHTNGANVLTF	TGTGCCTGGAGTCCCCACACAAACGGGGCCAACGTCCTGACTTTC
12	NA	TRBV7-9	NA	TRBJ1-1	CASSLRGTEAFF	TGTGCCAGCAGCTTACGGGGGACTGAAGCTTTCTTT
16	TRBD2	TRBV18	NA	TRBJ2-7	CASSPQSTSGSAEQYF	TGTGCCAGCTCACCACAATCTACTAGCGGGAGTGCCGAGCAGTACTTC
18	TRBD2	TRBV19	NA	TRBJ2-1	CASSIRLAGEGAYNEQFF	TGTGCCAGTAGTATACGGCTAGCGGGAGAGGGGGCCTACAATGAGCAGTTCTTC
17	TRBD2	TRBV18	NA	TRBJ2-7	CASSPLGWSSGDYEQYF	TGTGCCAGCTCACCACTCGGGTGGTCTAGCGGGGACTACGAGCAGTACTTC
12	NA	TRBV29-1	NA	TRBJ1-1	CSVFRQNTEAFF	TGCAGCGTTTTCAGGCAGAACACTGAAGCTTTCTTT
17	NA	TRBV13	NA	TRBJ2-6	CASSLGTTISGANVLTF	TGTGCCAGCAGCTTAGGGACTACCATCTCTGGGGCCAACGTCCTGACTTTC
13	NA	TRBV2	NA	TRBJ1-1	CASSATTNTEAFF	TGTGCCAGCAGTGCGACTACGAACACTGAAGCTTTCTTT
13	NA	TRBV30	NA	TRBJ2-1	CAWSELIYNEQFF	TGTGCCTGGAGTGAACTGATATACAATGAGCAGTTCTTC
16	NA	TRBV4-1	NA	TRBJ1-5	CASSQDAAVGLQPQHF	TGCGCCAGCAGCCAAGATGCGGCAGTGGGACTGCAGCCCCAGCATTTT
13	NA	TRBV29-1	once	TRBJ2-7	CSPTGRRKYEQYF	TGCAGCCCCACAGGCCGAAGAAAATACGAGCAGTACTTC
14	NA	TRBV19	NA	TRBJ1-2	CASSIEDRGYGYTF	TGTGCCAGTAGTATAGAGGACAGAGGTTATGGCTACACCTTC